This T cell receptor beta chain was captured in a study of T cell responses to AZD1222 COVID-19 vaccine. TCRdb's copy holds only in-frame clones and misses some; the assay was immunoSEQ multiplex PCR. The sample has more than 70,000 clones, around nine tenths seen once. Study observations and caveats: Baseline seropositives among AZD1222 recipients totaled only six.

Concerning this clone: Its antigen remains unknown.

The V segment lost 0 bases and the J segment 14 bases; nucleotides outside the gene matches: 15. This CDR3 has 16 residues. CDR1 is MNHNY and CDR2 is SVGAGI in the germline V gene (reference sequence). Specimen: peripheral blood, collected 28 days after the second AZD1222 dose. The chain joins TRBV6-6 to TRBJ1-4; 7 bases are a match to TRBD1. The TCR was taken from an adult who received the AZD1222 COVID-19 vaccine. The CDR3 DNA reads TGTGCCAGCAGTTACTCCCTCACAGGGGTTCAATCACAGCTGTTTTTT. It codes for CASSYSLTGVQSQLFF.